One and the same sample provided the 10 T cell receptor beta chains below, sequenced in a study of OX40 agonist ivuxolimab in advanced cancers. Method: immunoSEQ multiplex PCR; TCRdb's copy keeps in-frame clones and lacks some. In the table there are some 110,000 clones, 93% of which are singletons. Sample: CD4+ or CD8+ T cells sorted from blood, taken in a trial of the OX40 agonist ivuxolimab. The receptors shown here come from an adult with an advanced solid tumor such as melanoma, head and neck, liver or kidney cancer.

This chain uses TRBV14 with TRBJ2-7, with D tentatively TRBD2 (6 bases). Germline V gives CDR1 SGHDN, CDR2 FVKESK. The CDR3 is made up of 15 amino acids. The V and J ends lost 0 bases and 8 bases respectively, with 17 bases between them. The CDR3 DNA sequence: TGTGCCAGCAGCCAAGATTTGGGGACTTCCAGCCAGCAGTACTTC. Protein product: CASSQDLGTSSQQYF.

The chain recombines TRBV7-8 with TRBJ2-2, with D unclear. The CDR3 extends over 14 amino acids. V was trimmed by 2 bases and J by 6 bases, leaving 10 bases between them. Per the germline V gene, CDR1 is SGHVS and CDR2 is FQNEAQ. CDR3: CASSLRVVPGELFF. The DNA of the CDR3 is TGTGCCAGCAGCTTACGGGTAGTCCCCGGGGAGCTGTTTTTT.

The V call is TRBV5-8, the J call TRBJ1-4; D remains ambiguous. CDR1 SGHTS and CDR2 YDEGEE come from the germline V gene. V gave up 2 bases and J gave up 0 bases, with 5 bases separating them. The CDR3 sequence is 14 residues long. CDR3 sequence reads: CASSLSPTNEKLFF. The CDR3, as DNA: TGTGCCAGCAGCTTAAGTCCAACTAATGAAAAACTGTTTTTT. Together with reference TRBV5-8 and TRBJ1-4, the CDR3 gives the full variable domain: EAGVTQSPTHLIKTRGQQATLRCSPISGHTSVYWYQQALGLGLQFLLWYDEGEERNRGNFPPRFSGRQFPNYSSELNVNALELEDSALYLCASSLSPTNEKLFFGSGTQLSVL.

The V call is TRBV2, the J call TRBJ2-3; 9 bases map to TRBD2. V trimming: 3 bases; J trimming: 4 bases; junction bases outside the gene matches: 8. The CDR3 is 16 amino acids. Germline-derived CDR1 and CDR2 are SNHLY and FYNNEI. The CDR3 bases are TGTGCCAGCAGTGATGGCGGGGGGGGGAGTGCAGATACGCAGTATTTT. It encodes CASSDGGGGSADTQYF.

This chain connects TRBV18 to TRBJ1-3; 7 positions match TRBD1. The CDR3 contains 16 residues. The germline gives CDR1 KGHSH, CDR2 LQKENI. V trimming: 3 bases; J trimming: 4 bases; junction bases outside the gene matches: 9. CDR3: CASSPYDRAEGNTIYF. CDR3 nucleotides: TGTGCCAGCTCACCCTACGACAGGGCTGAAGGAAACACCATATATTTT. The full variable domain, rest sourced from reference TRBV18 and TRBJ1-3, is NAGVMQNPRHLVRRRGQEARLRCSPMKGHSHVYWYRQLPEEGLKFMVYLQKENIIDESGMPKERFSAEFPKEGPSILRIQQVVRGDSAAYFCASSPYDRAEGNTIYFGEGSWLTVV.

The chain couples TRBV19 to TRBJ2-3, with TRBD1 matching 9 bases. Germline CDR1 and CDR2: LNHDA and SQIVND (reference sequence). V lost 4 bases to trimming and J lost 8 bases; unmatched junction nucleotides: 16. This CDR3 contains 17 residues. The CDR3 sequence: CASSTGARPGTGSTQYF. The DNA of the CDR3 is TGTGCCAGTAGTACGGGGGCCCGTCCCGGGACAGGGAGTACGCAGTATTTT.

The chain couples TRBV19 to TRBJ1-2; D is unclear. V was clipped by 7 bases and J by 2 bases, with 8 bases between them. CDR1 and CDR2 (germline): LNHDA, SQIVND (reference sequence). This CDR3 has 12 residues. The CDR3 sequence: CASTSGNYGYTF. The CDR3 DNA follows: TGTGCCAGTACATCGGGGAACTATGGCTACACCTTC.

The CDR3 DNA reads as TGCGCCAGCAGCTTGTCGGGCGGAAGCACTGAAGCTTTCTTT. Translated: CASSLSGGSTEAFF. The chain links TRBV5-1 to TRBJ1-1; D gene unclear. V lost 1 base and J lost 4, with 11 bases in between. The CDR3 has 14 residues. Per the germline V gene, CDR1 is SGHRS and CDR2 is YFSETQ.

This sequence joins TRBV7-2 and TRBJ1-6; 8 bases are shared with TRBD1. The CDR3 totals 14 residues. Germline CDR1 is SGHTA and CDR2 is FQGNSA. V was clipped by 6 bases and J by 7 bases; unmatched bases: 5. The CDR3 DNA follows: TGTGCCAGCAGGGGGACAGGAGGAAATTCACCCCTCCACTTT. It yields the protein CASRGTGGNSPLHF.

The chain couples TRBV11-1 to TRBJ1-2; unclear D gene. The CDR3 is 13 residues long. The V end lost 2 bases, the J end lost 6 bases, and 10 bases lay between the germline ends. The germline V gene has CDR1 SGHAT and CDR2 FQDESV (reference sequence). Here the CDR3 reads CASSLPSGDGYTF. The CDR3 DNA reads TGTGCCAGCAGCTTACCTTCTGGGGATGGCTACACCTTC.